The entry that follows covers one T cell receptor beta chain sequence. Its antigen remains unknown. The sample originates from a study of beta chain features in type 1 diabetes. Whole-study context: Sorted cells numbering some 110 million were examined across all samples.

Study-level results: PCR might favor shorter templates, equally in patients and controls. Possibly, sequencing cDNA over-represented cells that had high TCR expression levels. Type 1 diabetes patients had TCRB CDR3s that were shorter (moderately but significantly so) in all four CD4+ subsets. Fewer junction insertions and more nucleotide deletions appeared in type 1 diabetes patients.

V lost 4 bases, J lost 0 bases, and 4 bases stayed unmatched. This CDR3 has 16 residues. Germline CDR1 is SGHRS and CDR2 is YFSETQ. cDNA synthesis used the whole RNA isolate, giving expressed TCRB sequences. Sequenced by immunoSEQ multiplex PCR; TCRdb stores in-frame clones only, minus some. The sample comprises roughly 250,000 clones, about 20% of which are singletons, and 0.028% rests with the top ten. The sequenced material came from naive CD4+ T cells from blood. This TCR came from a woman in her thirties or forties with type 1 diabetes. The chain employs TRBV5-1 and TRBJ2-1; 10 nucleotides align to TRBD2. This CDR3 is CASSPLAGSSYNEQFF. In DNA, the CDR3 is TGCGCCAGCAGCCCACTAGCGGGGAGCTCCTACAATGAGCAGTTCTTC.